This T cell receptor (beta chain) is drawn from a study of blood T cell repertoires in COVID-19. Study overall: COVID-19 samples collected from the United States, Italy and Spain covered acute and convalescent phases.

Original handling: Counts of nucleated cells, estimated from reference gene primer amplification, were obtained. TCRdb's table, derived via immunoSEQ multiplex PCR, lists solely in-frame clones and lacks some. The V and J calls and the clone size are those of that table, but D and trimming were determined from the DNA. The sample records under 150,000 clones, around 83% being singletons. Source material: peripheral blood. This clonotype originated in a middle-aged man with active or convalescent COVID-19.

This CDR3 is CASSDRGRGGYTF. The CDR3 DNA is TGTGCCAGCAGCGACAGGGGGCGCGGTGGCTACACCTTC. V gene TRBV9 combines with J gene TRBJ1-2; 9 nucleotides match TRBD1. The ends lost 3 bases at V and 7 bases at J; junction bases unmatched: 4. Germline CDR1 reads SGDLS; CDR2 reads YYNGEE. This CDR3 is 13 amino acids long.